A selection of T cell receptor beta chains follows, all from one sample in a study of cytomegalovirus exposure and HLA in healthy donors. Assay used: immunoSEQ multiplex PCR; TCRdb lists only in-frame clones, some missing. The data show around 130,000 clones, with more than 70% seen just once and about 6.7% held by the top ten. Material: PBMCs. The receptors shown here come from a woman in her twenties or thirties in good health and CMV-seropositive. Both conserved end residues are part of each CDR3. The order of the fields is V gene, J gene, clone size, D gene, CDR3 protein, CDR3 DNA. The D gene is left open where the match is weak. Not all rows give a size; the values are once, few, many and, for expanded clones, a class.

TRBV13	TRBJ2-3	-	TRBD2	CASSLDLAGDLATFTDTQYF	TGTGCCAGCAGCTTAGATCTAGCGGGAGACTTAGCCACATTCACAGATACGCAGTATTTT
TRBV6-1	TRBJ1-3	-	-	CASSESTADGNTIYF	TGTGCCAGCAGTGAATCAACAGCTGATGGAAACACCATATATTTT
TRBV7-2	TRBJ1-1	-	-	CASSFGRQIEAFF	TGTGCCAGCAGCTTCGGTCGACAAATTGAAGCTTTCTTT
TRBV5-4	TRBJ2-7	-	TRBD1	CASSLTGTGSYEQYF	TGTGCCAGCAGCTTGACCGGGACAGGGTCCTACGAGCAGTACTTC
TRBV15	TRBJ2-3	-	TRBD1	CATSVLRQGSKYF	TGTGCCACCAGCGTCCTTAGACAGGGGAGCAAGTATTTT
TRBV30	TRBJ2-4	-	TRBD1	CAWNPGGNIQYF	TGTGCCTGGAATCCAGGGGGAAACATTCAGTACTTC
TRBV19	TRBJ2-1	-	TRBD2	CASSPRTSGGPSSYNEQFF	TGTGCCAGTAGTCCCCGGACTAGCGGGGGGCCGAGCTCCTACAATGAGCAGTTCTTC
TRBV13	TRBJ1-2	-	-	CASSLETPGEGGTF	TGTGCCAGCAGCTTAGAGACCCCAGGGGAGGGGGGCACCTTC
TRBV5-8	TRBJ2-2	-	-	CASKKEAGELFF	TGTGCCAGCAAAAAAGAGGCCGGGGAGCTGTTTTTT
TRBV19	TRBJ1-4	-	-	CATQGGINEKLFF	TGTGCCACCCAGGGAGGGATTAATGAAAAACTGTTTTTT
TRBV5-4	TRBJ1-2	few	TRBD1	CASSLLTGGDYGYTF	TGTGCCAGCAGCTTACTGACAGGGGGGGACTATGGCTACACCTTC
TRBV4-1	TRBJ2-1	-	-	CASSQRSGDHNEQFF	TGCGCCAGCAGCCAAAGGTCGGGGGACCACAATGAGCAGTTCTTC
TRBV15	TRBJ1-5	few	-	CATSRGQYQPQHF	TGTGCCACCAGCAGAGGCCAGTATCAGCCCCAGCATTTT
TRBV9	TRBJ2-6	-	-	CASSVFSSGANVLTF	TGTGCCAGCAGCGTCTTCAGCTCTGGGGCCAACGTCCTGACTTTC
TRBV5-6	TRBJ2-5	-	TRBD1	CASSYPGTGPQETQYF	TGTGCCAGCAGCTACCCCGGGACAGGCCCTCAAGAGACCCAGTACTTC
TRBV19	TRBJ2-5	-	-	CASSTTFQGETQYF	TGTGCCAGTAGTACCACCTTCCAGGGGGAGACCCAGTACTTC
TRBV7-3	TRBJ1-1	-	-	CASSPSGYTEAFF	TGTGCCAGCAGCCCCTCGGGGTACACTGAAGCTTTCTTT
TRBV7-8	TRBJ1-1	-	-	CASSFDRETAFF	TGTGCCAGCAGCTTCGACCGGGAAACGGCTTTCTTT
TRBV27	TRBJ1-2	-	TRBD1	CASSLGTGKNYGYTF	TGTGCCAGCAGTTTAGGGACAGGGAAAAACTATGGCTACACCTTC
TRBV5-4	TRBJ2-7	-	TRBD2	CASSLSYWTSDEQYF	TGTGCCAGCAGCTTGTCATACTGGACTAGCGACGAGCAGTACTTC
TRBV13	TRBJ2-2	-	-	CASKGEGGTYAGELFF	TGTGCCAGCAAGGGAGAGGGGGGGACGTATGCCGGGGAGCTGTTTTTT
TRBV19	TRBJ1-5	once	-	CASMGGGQPQHF	TGTGCCAGTATGGGGGGGGGTCAGCCCCAGCATTTT
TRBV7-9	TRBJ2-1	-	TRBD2	CASSFGGSYNEQFF	TGTGCCAGCAGCTTTGGCGGGAGCTACAATGAGCAGTTCTTC
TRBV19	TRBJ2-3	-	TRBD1	CASFIFPGQGLETQYF	TGTGCCAGTTTTATATTCCCGGGACAGGGTTTAGAGACGCAGTATTTT
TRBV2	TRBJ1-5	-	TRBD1	CASSTGQATQPQHF	TGTGCCAGCAGTACCGGACAGGCGACTCAGCCCCAGCATTTT
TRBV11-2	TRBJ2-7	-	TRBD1	CASRAPGRGSYEQYF	TGTGCCAGCAGAGCCCCGGGCAGGGGGAGCTACGAGCAGTACTTC
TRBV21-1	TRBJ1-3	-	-	CASSKAPGVRGNTIYF	TGTGCCAGCAGCAAAGCTCCGGGGGTTAGGGGAAACACCATATATTTT
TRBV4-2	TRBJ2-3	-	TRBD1	CASSQDRTGADTQYF	TGTGCCAGCAGCCAAGATCGAACAGGGGCAGATACGCAGTATTTT
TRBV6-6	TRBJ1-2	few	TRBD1	CAIHGQGYGYTF	TGTGCCATCCACGGACAGGGGTATGGCTACACCTTC
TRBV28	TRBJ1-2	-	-	CASSLGPWGYTF	TGTGCCAGCAGTTTAGGGCCTTGGGGCTACACCTTC
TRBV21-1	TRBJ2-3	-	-	CASSKDGEEDTQYF	TGTGCCAGCAGCAAAGACGGAGAGGAAGATACGCAGTATTTT
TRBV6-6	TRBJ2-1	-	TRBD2	CASSWDWGGEQFF	TGTGCCAGCAGTTGGGACTGGGGGGGTGAGCAGTTCTTC
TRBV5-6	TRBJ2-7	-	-	CASSLGDFAYEQYF	TGTGCCAGCAGCTTGGGGGACTTCGCCTACGAGCAGTACTTC
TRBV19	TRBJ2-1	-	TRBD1	CASDRCRDRHYNEQFF	TGTGCCAGTGACCGCTGCCGGGACAGGCACTACAATGAGCAGTTCTTC
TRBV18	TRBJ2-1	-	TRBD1	CASSPRTGADNEQFF	TGTGCCAGCTCACCAAGGACAGGGGCTGACAATGAGCAGTTCTTC
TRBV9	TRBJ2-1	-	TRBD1	CASSPESATGPAVNEQFF	TGTGCCAGCAGCCCAGAAAGCGCGACAGGGCCGGCAGTCAATGAGCAGTTCTTC
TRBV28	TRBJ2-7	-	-	CASSFFGQPSSYEQYF	TGTGCCAGCAGTTTTTTTGGACAGCCGAGCTCCTACGAGCAGTACTTC
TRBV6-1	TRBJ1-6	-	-	CASSEFQPTGSSYNSPLHF	TGTGCCAGCAGTGAATTCCAACCTACAGGGAGCTCCTATAATTCACCCCTCCACTTT
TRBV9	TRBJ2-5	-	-	CASSVAPQETQYF	TGTGCCAGCAGCGTGGCTCCTCAGGAGACCCAGTACTTC
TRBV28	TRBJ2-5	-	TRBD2	CASSPAGLAGETQYF	TGTGCCAGCAGTCCCGCCGGACTAGCGGGGGAGACCCAGTACTTC
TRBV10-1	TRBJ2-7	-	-	CASSPRGKHEQYF	TGCGCCAGCAGTCCCAGGGGAAAACACGAGCAGTACTTC